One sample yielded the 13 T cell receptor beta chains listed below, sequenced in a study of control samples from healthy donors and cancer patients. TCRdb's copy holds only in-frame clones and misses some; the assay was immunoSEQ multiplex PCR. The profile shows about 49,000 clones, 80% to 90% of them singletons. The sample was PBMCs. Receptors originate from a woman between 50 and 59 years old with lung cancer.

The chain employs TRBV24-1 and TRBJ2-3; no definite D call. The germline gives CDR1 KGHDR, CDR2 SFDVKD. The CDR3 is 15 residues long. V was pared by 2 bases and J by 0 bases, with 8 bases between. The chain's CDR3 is CATSDWTVSTDTQYF. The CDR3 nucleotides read TGTGCCACCAGTGATTGGACGGTCAGCACAGATACGCAGTATTTT.

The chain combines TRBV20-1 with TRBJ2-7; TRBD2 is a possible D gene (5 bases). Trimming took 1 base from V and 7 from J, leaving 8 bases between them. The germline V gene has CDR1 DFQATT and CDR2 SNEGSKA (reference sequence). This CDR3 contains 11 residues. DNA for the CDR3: TGCAGTGCTAGAGGGGAGTGGGAGCAGTACTTC. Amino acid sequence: CSARGEWEQYF.

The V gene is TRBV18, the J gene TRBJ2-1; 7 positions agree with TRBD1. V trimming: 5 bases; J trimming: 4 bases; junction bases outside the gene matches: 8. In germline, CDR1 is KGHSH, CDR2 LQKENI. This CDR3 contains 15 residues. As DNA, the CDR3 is TGTGCCAGCTCAGGTCTAGCAGGGGGATACAATGAGCAGTTCTTC. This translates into CASSGLAGGYNEQFF.

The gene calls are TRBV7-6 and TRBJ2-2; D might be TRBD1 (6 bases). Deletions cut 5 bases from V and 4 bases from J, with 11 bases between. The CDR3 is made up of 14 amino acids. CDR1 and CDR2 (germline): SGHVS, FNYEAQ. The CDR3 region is CASSQLGGTGELFF. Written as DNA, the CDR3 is TGTGCCAGCAGCCAACTAGGGGGCACCGGGGAGCTGTTTTTT.

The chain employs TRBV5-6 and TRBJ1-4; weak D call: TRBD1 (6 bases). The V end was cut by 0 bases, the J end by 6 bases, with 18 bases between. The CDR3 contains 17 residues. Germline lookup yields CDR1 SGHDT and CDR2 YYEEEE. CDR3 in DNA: TGTGCCAGCAGCTTGGCGGGGGGGGCGGAGGAGTATGAAAAACTGTTTTTT. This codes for CASSLAGGAEEYEKLFF.

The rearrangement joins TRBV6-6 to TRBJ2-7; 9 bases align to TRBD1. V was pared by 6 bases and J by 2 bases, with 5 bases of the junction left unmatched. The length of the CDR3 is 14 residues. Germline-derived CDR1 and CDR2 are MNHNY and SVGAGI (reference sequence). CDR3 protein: CASRSGTGTYEQYF. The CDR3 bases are TGTGCCAGCAGGTCCGGGACAGGGACCTACGAGCAGTACTTC.

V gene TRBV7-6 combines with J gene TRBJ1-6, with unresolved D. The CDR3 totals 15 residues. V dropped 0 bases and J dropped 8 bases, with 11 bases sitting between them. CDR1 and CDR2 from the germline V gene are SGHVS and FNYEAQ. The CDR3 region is CASSLAVGSDSPLHF. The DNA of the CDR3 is TGTGCCAGCAGCTTAGCGGTAGGGAGTGATTCACCCCTCCACTTT.

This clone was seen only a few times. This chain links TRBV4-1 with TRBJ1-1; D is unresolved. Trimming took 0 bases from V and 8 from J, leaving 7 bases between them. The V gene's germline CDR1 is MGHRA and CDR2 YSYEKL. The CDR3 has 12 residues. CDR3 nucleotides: TGCGCCAGCAGCCAAGATCAGACCGAAGCTTTCTTT. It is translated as CASSQDQTEAFF.

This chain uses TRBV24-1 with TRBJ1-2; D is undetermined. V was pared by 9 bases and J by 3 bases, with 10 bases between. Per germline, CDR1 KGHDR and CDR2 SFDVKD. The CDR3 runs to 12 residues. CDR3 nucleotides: TGTGCCACCCACGGAAGGGACTATGGCTACACCTTC. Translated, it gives CATHGRDYGYTF.

CDR3 protein: CASSFQSGEQFF. CDR3 nucleotides: TGTGCCAGCAGTTTCCAATCTGGGGAGCAGTTCTTC. V is TRBV27 and J is TRBJ2-1; D unresolved. This CDR3 region has 12 residues. Germline assignment: CDR1 MNHEY and CDR2 SMNVEV (reference sequence). V shed 3 bases and J shed 10 bases, with 10 bases lying between them.

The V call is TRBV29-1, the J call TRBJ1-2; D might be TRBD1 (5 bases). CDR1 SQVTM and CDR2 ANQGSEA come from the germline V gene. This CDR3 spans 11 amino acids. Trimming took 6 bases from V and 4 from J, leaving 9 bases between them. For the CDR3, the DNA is TGCAGCGTGGAGGGGACCTATGGCTACACCTTC. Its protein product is CSVEGTYGYTF.

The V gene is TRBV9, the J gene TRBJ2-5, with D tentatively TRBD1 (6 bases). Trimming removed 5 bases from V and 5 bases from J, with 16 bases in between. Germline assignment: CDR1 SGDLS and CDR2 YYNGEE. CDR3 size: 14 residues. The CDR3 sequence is CASSRTTGPETQYF. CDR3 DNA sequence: TGTGCCAGCAGTAGAACCACAGGGCCTGAGACCCAGTACTTC.

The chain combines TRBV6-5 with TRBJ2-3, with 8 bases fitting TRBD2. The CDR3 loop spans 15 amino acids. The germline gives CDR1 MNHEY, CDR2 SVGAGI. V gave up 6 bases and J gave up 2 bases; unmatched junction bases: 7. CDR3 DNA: TGTGCCAGCAGCCGTAGCGGGGTAAACACAGATACGCAGTATTTT. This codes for CASSRSGVNTDTQYF.